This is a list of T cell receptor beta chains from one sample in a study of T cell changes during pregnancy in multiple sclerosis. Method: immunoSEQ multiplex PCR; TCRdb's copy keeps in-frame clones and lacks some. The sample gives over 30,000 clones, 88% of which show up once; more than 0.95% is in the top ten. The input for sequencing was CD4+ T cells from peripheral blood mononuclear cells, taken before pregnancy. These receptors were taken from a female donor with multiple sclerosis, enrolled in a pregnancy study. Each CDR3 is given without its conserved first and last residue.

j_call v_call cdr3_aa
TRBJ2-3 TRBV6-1 ASSGTSSRADTQY
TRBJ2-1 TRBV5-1 ASSLSRTYNEQF
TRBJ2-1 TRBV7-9 ASSPPTSGSWNEQF
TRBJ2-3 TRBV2 ASSILAGWADTQY
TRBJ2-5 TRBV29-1 SVGQASQETQY
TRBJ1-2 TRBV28 ASSPQGGFGYGYT
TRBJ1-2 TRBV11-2 ASSFTGFGYT
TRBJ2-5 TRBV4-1 ASSPQLAGGGGAETQY
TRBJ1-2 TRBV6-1 ASSVGTGNGYT
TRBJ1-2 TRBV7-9 ASSSAAGQNYGYT
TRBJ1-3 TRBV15 ATSRTLAGSGNTIY
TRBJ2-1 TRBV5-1 ASSLEAGAPYNEQF
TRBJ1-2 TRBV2 ASREGVDYGYT
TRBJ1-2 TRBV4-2 ASSQFTGNDYGYT
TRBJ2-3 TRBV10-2 ASSDTQAGVDTQY
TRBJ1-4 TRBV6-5 ASSLGGFREKLF
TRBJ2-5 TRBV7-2 ASSLARDTGYQETQY
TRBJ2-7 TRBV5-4 ASRPGIAGGYEQY
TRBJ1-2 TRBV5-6 ASSPRLGTANYGYT
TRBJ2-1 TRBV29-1 SVGTGDSNWDEQF
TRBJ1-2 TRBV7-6 ASSLQGPSGYT
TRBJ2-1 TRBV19 ASRGTSGSYNEQF
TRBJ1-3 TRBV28 ASSGQGSGNTIY
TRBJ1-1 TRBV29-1 SAATGQGTEAF